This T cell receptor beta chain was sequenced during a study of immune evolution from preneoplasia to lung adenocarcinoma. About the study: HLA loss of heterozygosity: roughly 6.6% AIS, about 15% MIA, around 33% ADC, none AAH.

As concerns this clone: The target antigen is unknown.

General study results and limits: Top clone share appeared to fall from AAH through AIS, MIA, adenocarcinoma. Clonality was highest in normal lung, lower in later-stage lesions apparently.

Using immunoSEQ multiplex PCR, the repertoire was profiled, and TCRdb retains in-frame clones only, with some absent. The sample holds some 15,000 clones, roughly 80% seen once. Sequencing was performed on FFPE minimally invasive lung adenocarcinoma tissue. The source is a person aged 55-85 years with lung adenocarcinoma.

CDR3 sequence (DNA): TGTGCCAGCAGCTTAGTCTATGAGCAGTTCTTC. Amino acids: CASSLVYEQFF. The genes are TRBV7-2 and TRBJ2-1; D not resolved. The CDR3 is 11 amino acids. Trimming took 1 base from V and 8 from J, leaving 3 bases between them. The germline V gene has CDR1 SGHTA and CDR2 FQGNSA.